The TCR beta chain described here comes from a study of sequential checkpoint blockade in melanoma. On the study more broadly: Arm A got nivolumab then ipilimumab; arm B the reverse, 1:1. Each arm's sequence ended with maintenance nivolumab.

Assay used: immunoSEQ multiplex PCR; TCRdb lists only in-frame clones, some missing. This table has some 20,000 clones, around four fifths appearing once. Trimming took 4 bases from V and 0 from J, leaving 21 bases between them. The CDR3 sequence is 18 residues long. The germline V gene encodes CDR1 LNHDA and CDR2 SQIVND (reference sequence). Treatment of the sample: randomized to nivolumab then ipilimumab (arm A) or the reverse (arm B). No patient had prior DNA-damaging chemotherapy. Sorted cells were live CD3+CD8+, lacking CD19 and CD56, from PBMCs. The origin of this receptor is a human donor with melanoma. The V gene is TRBV19, the J gene TRBJ1-1, with D tentatively TRBD1 (5 bases). Material: CD8+ T cells sorted from blood (inferred from file names), obtained from a patient given nivolumab and ipilimumab in sequence. The CDR3 coding sequence is TGTGCCAGTAGTAAAAAGTTCAGGGACGGGGGAGTGAACACTGAAGCTTTCTTT. It yields the protein CASSKKFRDGGVNTEAFF.